These 28 T cell receptor beta chains came from one sample sequenced in a study of blood T cell repertoires in COVID-19. Clones were sequenced by immunoSEQ multiplex PCR, and TCRdb holds only the in-frame ones, with some missing. Of fewer than 200,000 clones detected, more than 85% appear once; the ten largest clones hold 2.5% to 3.5%. Sequencing input: peripheral blood. The receptors here all came from a man aged 40-49 years with active or convalescent COVID-19.

The chain combines TRBV5-1 with TRBJ2-7; TRBD1 aligns across 7 bases. CDR1 is SGHRS and CDR2 is YFSETQ in the germline V gene. The length of the CDR3 is 15 residues. Germline trimming cut 0 bases from V and 0 bases from J; bases unmatched to any gene: 3. CDR3 nucleotides: TGCGCCAGCAGCTTGGGGTCAGGGGGCTCCTACGAGCAGTACTTC. Translating it yields CASSLGSGGSYEQYF.

The rearrangement uses TRBV19 and TRBJ2-4; 12 bases line up with TRBD2. Germline V lookup: CDR1 LNHDA, CDR2 SQIVND (reference sequence). The CDR3 has 15 residues. The V segment lost 3 bases and the J segment 9 bases; nucleotides outside the gene matches: 6. The CDR3 DNA reads as TGTGCCAGTAGTATGCTAGCGGGGGGGCCGGGCATTCAGTACTTC. This gives the protein CASSMLAGGPGIQYF.

The V gene is TRBV2, the J gene TRBJ2-1; D remains unclear. The CDR3 sequence is 14 residues long. CDR1 SNHLY and CDR2 FYNNEI come from the germline V gene. V dropped 7 bases and J dropped 6 bases, with 16 bases sitting between them. CDR3 nucleotides: TGTGCCAGCACCCCTATGACTCATTCCAATGAGCAGTTCTTC. Its protein is CASTPMTHSNEQFF.

In its sample, this clone was seen a few times. The V and J genes are TRBV2 and TRBJ2-2; D is perhaps TRBD1 (5 bases). This CDR3 has 15 amino acids. Trimming stripped 1 base from V and 7 bases from J, with 13 bases between. CDR1 is SNHLY and CDR2 is FYNNEI in the germline V gene. The CDR3 nucleotides read TGTGCCAGCAGTGAAGTCGGGCAGGGTATCGGGGAGCTGTTTTTT. It translates to CASSEVGQGIGELFF.

The rearrangement joins TRBV4-1 to TRBJ1-3; D call uncertain. Trimming took off 0 bases at V and 0 bases at J, with 6 bases between the two ends. Germline CDR1 is MGHRA and CDR2 is YSYEKL. CDR3 length: 15 amino acids. This CDR3 reads CASSQEASSGNTIYF. The CDR3 nucleotides read TGCGCCAGCAGCCAAGAGGCCTCCTCTGGAAACACCATATATTTT.

This rearrangement joins TRBV6-2 or TRBV6-3 to TRBJ1-2; TRBD1 might be the D (6 bases). Looked up from germline, CDR1 is MNHEY and CDR2 is SVGEGT. The CDR3 totals 15 residues. The V end was cut by 5 bases, the J end by 4 bases, with 17 bases between. CDR3 DNA: TGTGCCAGCAGTCCACCCCGAGGACAGACCTATGGCTACACCTTC. Translation: CASSPPRGQTYGYTF.

The J gene is TRBJ2-2, the V gene TRBV19; a possible D gene is TRBD1 (6 bases). In germline, CDR1 is LNHDA, CDR2 SQIVND (reference sequence). Deletions cut 8 bases from V and 7 bases from J, with 23 bases between. This CDR3 is built from 16 residues. CDR3 bases: TGTGCCAGTTCCCCTGGGACACCCGTCCGGGGCGGGGAGCTGTTTTTT. The encoded protein is CASSPGTPVRGGELFF.

The rearrangement uses TRBV6-7 and TRBJ2-7; D possibly corresponds to TRBD2 (6 bases). TRBV6-7 is an ORF; its function is uncertain. V was cut by 5 bases and J by 6 bases, with 20 bases left in between. This CDR3 spans 15 amino acids. The CDR3 bases are TGTGCCAGCAGTGCCGATGGGGGGTCGGGAATCGAGCAGTACTTC. This codes for CASSADGGSGIEQYF.

V is TRBV14 and J is TRBJ2-2; 7 bases map to TRBD2. The germline V gene has CDR1 SGHDN and CDR2 FVKESK. This CDR3 contains 16 residues. Losses at the gene ends were 0 bases for V and 2 bases for J; bases not matched to a gene: 3. CDR3 bases: TGTGCCAGCAGCCAAGAGGGGGGGTCCAACACCGGGGAGCTGTTTTTT. Translating it yields CASSQEGGSNTGELFF.

This clone has only one observation. The rearrangement uses TRBV30 and TRBJ2-1, with 10 bases aligning to TRBD1. Losses at the gene ends were 7 bases for V and 4 bases for J; bases not matched to a gene: 7. This CDR3 contains 14 residues. Germline assignment: CDR1 GTSNPN and CDR2 SVGIG (reference sequence). CDR3 loop: CASRRDRGYNEQFF. The CDR3, as DNA: TGTGCCTCTCGCCGGGACAGGGGTTACAATGAGCAGTTCTTC.

J is TRBJ2-5 and V is TRBV27, with TRBD1 matching 7 bases. Germline V gene sequence: CDR1 MNHEY, CDR2 SMNVEV (reference sequence). The CDR3 runs 16 residues. J lost 4 bases, V lost 2 bases, and 10 bases had no gene match. This CDR3 is CASSLVGQASRETQYF. The CDR3 nucleotides read TGTGCCAGCAGTTTAGTTGGACAGGCTTCGAGAGAGACCCAGTACTTC.

The gene calls are TRBV2 and TRBJ1-5; no reliable D call. Germline V CDR1 and CDR2: SNHLY, FYNNEI. This CDR3 has 15 amino acids. V shed 2 bases and J shed 0 bases, with 8 bases lying between them. Here the CDR3 reads CASSEWSYSNQPQHF. In DNA form, the CDR3 reads TGTGCCAGCAGTGAATGGAGTTATAGCAATCAGCCCCAGCATTTT.

This chain uses TRBV10-2 with TRBJ2-2, with 15 bases lining up with TRBD2. With V trimmed by 7 bases and J by 1 base, 4 bases remained unmatched. The CDR3 has 17 residues. The V gene's germline CDR1 is WSHSY and CDR2 SAAADI. For the CDR3, the DNA is TGCGCCAGCATAGGACTAGCGGGGGGGTTGAACACCGGGGAGCTGTTTTTT. This sequence encodes CASIGLAGGLNTGELFF.

The V call is TRBV10-3, the J call TRBJ2-3; 10 bases are shared with TRBD2. This CDR3 is built from 13 residues. The ends lost 10 bases at V and 6 bases at J; junction bases unmatched: 7. Per the germline V gene, CDR1 is ENHRY and CDR2 is SYGVKD. CDR3 sequence: CATRGTSADTQYF. The CDR3, as DNA: TGTGCCACCCGGGGGACTAGCGCGGATACGCAGTATTTT.

The gene calls are TRBV10-3 and TRBJ2-7; 10 nucleotides agree with TRBD1. CDR1 is ENHRY, CDR2 SYGVKD, per germline. With V trimmed by 2 bases and J by 2 bases, 6 bases remained unmatched. The CDR3 consists of 16 residues. This CDR3 reads CAISEPTGTGAYEQYF. For the CDR3, the DNA is TGTGCCATCAGTGAGCCCACGGGGACAGGGGCCTACGAGCAGTACTTC.

The V gene is TRBV12-5, the J gene TRBJ1-4; maybe TRBD1 (5 bases). This CDR3 region has 16 residues. Trimming removed 6 bases from V and 8 bases from J, with 22 bases in between. Looked up from germline, CDR1 is LGHNT and CDR2 is FRNRAP. The CDR3 loop is CASGNPQGALREKLFF. DNA of the CDR3: TGTGCTAGTGGCAACCCCCAGGGTGCGTTAAGGGAAAAACTGTTTTTT.

The chain couples TRBV24-1 to TRBJ1-5; D gene ambiguous. The CDR3 contains 10 residues. The germline V gene has CDR1 KGHDR and CDR2 SFDVKD. V lost 9 bases and J 6 bases, leaving 5 bases between the germline ends. The CDR3 sequence is CATAGQPQHF. The CDR3 nucleotides are TGTGCCACCGCGGGTCAGCCCCAGCATTTT.

J is TRBJ2-2 and V is TRBV6-1, with 10 bases that match TRBD1. This CDR3 is built from 16 residues. V lost 4 bases to trimming and J lost 5 bases; unmatched junction nucleotides: 7. The germline V gene encodes CDR1 MNHNS and CDR2 SASEGT. This CDR3 reads CASSVTGTGVTGELFF. CDR3 DNA: TGTGCCAGCAGTGTGACCGGGACAGGGGTGACCGGGGAGCTGTTTTTT.

The chain recombines TRBV5-8 with TRBJ2-5, with TRBD1 as a possible D gene (6 bases). V lost 1 base and J lost 2, with 12 bases in between. Germline CDR1 and CDR2: SGHTS and YDEGEE. This CDR3 is 15 amino acids long. The CDR3 nucleotides read TGTGCCAGCAGCTTGATGGGACACCGACAAGAGACCCAGTACTTC. Encoded protein: CASSLMGHRQETQYF.

This clone turned up a few times. J is TRBJ2-7 and V is TRBV7-9, with D hard to call. This CDR3 has 14 residues. Germline V gene lookup returns CDR1 SEHNR and CDR2 FQNEAQ (reference sequence). V was clipped by 3 bases and J by 5 bases, with 14 bases between them. The chain's CDR3 is CASSFPARYHEQYF. The CDR3 nucleotides are TGTGCCAGCAGCTTTCCCGCCAGGTACCACGAGCAGTACTTC. Based on the CDR3 plus reference TRBV7-9 and TRBJ2-7, the full variable domain is DTGVSQNPRHKITKRGQNVTFRCDPISEHNRLYWYRQTLGQGPEFLTYFQNEAQLEKSRLLSDRFSAERPKGSFSTLEIQRTEQGDSAMYLCASSFPARYHEQYFGPGTRLTVT.

The J gene is TRBJ1-2, the V gene TRBV28, with D hard to call. The CDR3 runs 14 residues. V lost 4 bases, J lost 0 bases, and 9 bases lay in between. CDR1 is MDHEN and CDR2 is SYDVKM in the germline V gene. CDR3 residues: CASSSLGSNYGYTF. In DNA, the CDR3 is TGTGCCAGCAGTTCGCTCGGTTCTAACTATGGCTACACCTTC.

The CDR3 protein is CASSLPRSGTGIYEQYF. The CDR3 bases are TGTGCCAGCAGCCTCCCCAGGTCGGGGACAGGGATCTACGAGCAGTACTTC. The chain employs TRBV7-9 and TRBJ2-7, with 9 nucleotides matching TRBD1. The trim removed 5 bases at V and 3 bases at J, leaving 14 bases unmatched. The CDR3 covers 17 residues. Germline lookup yields CDR1 SEHNR and CDR2 FQNEAQ (reference sequence).

This rearrangement joins TRBV5-1 to TRBJ2-2, with D unresolved. V gave up 4 bases and J gave up 4 bases, with 14 bases separating them. The length of the CDR3 is 15 residues. Germline values: CDR1 SGHRS, CDR2 YFSETQ. The chain's CDR3 is CASSPPQILTGELFF. For the CDR3, the DNA is TGCGCCAGCAGCCCACCCCAGATTCTCACCGGGGAGCTGTTTTTT.

This sequence joins TRBV7-9 and TRBJ2-7; weak D call: TRBD1 (6 bases). This CDR3 spans 15 amino acids. CDR1 and CDR2 (germline): SEHNR, FQNEAQ (reference sequence). V gave up 0 bases and J gave up 4 bases, with 13 bases separating them. CDR3 DNA: TGTGCCAGCAGCTTAGCGATGGGGGCGGCGTACGAGCAGTACTTC. Translation gives CASSLAMGAAYEQYF.

The V and J genes are TRBV12-3 or TRBV12-4 and TRBJ1-1; 7 positions agree with TRBD1. CDR3 length equals 12 residues. Unmatched junction bases numbered 3, after V lost 7 bases and J lost 4 bases. The DNA for the CDR3 is TGTGCCAGCAATCCAGGGGGCACTGAAGCTTTCTTT. It encodes CASNPGGTEAFF.

V and J are TRBV5-1 and TRBJ2-2, with a possible D match to TRBD2 (5 bases). This CDR3 has 14 amino acids. Germline V gives CDR1 SGHRS, CDR2 YFSETQ. V was trimmed by 4 bases and J by 5 bases, leaving 12 bases between them. The CDR3: CASSPREYTGELFF. The CDR3 coding sequence is TGCGCCAGCAGCCCTAGGGAGTATACCGGGGAGCTGTTTTTT. Full variable domain (missing parts from reference TRBV5-1 and TRBJ2-2): KAGVTQTPRYLIKTRGQQVTLSCSPISGHRSVSWYQQTPGQGLQFLFEYFSETQRNKGNFPGRFSGRQFSNSRSEMNVSTLELGDSALYLCASSPREYTGELFFGEGSRLTVL.

This clone is a singleton in its sample. The chain uses TRBV9 and TRBJ1-3, with a weak D call TRBD1 (6 bases). The V end was cut by 0 bases, the J end by 7 bases, with 11 bases between. The germline V gene has CDR1 SGDLS and CDR2 YYNGEE. CDR3 length: 14 amino acids. The CDR3 DNA reads TGTGCCAGCAGCGTAGCACAGGGCCGGAACACCATATATTTT. It codes for CASSVAQGRNTIYF.

The chain couples TRBV29-1 to TRBJ1-4; D gene uncertain. Per the germline V gene, CDR1 is SQVTM and CDR2 is ANQGSEA. This CDR3 spans 13 amino acids. The ends were cut back, 4 bases at V and 0 bases at J, with 6 bases in the middle. The CDR3 sequence is CSVVSATNEKLFF. The CDR3 region has the DNA TGCAGCGTTGTCAGTGCAACTAATGAAAAACTGTTTTTT.